Following are 8 T cell receptor beta chains from one sample sequenced in a study of CD8+ T cells in alopecia areata. The authors sorted pooled cutaneous lymph node cells using CD4, CD8alpha, NKG2D, NKG2ACE and other markers. RNA was extracted and reverse transcribed into cDNA as the sequencing template. Assay: immunoSEQ multiplex PCR; the TCRdb copy retains only in-frame clones and omits some. This sample has around 290,000 clones, each found more than once. Sequenced sample: CD4+ T cells sorted from a lymph node. Receptor source: a C3H/HeJ mouse with alopecia areata. Mice of this strain are of MHC haplotype H2-k.

There are a few counts of this clone. Mouse gene names apply. The read is 4 residues too short to cover the CDR3 end, so that end is filled in from the germline J gene. V is TRBV19 and J is TRBJ1-2; the D gene is possibly TRBD1 (5 bases). The CDR3 is made up of 13 amino acids. Germline CDR1 FNHDT, CDR2 SITEND (reference sequence). V lost 5 bases, J lost 3 bases, and 11 bases lay in between. The CDR3 is CASSQGGYSDYTF. CDR3 DNA (partial): TGTGCCAGCAGCCAGGGAGGATACTCC.

As concerns this clone: Gene names and germline refer to mouse. Coverage ceases 4 residues before the CDR3 finishes, and the germline J gene fills in the end. This chain connects TRBV1 to TRBJ2-1; 10 positions match TRBD2. This CDR3 has 15 residues. After removal of 6 bases from V and 0 bases from J, the junction contained 2 bases not matched to a gene. The V gene's germline CDR1 is NSQYPW and CDR2 LRSPGD (reference sequence). Partial CDR3 DNA: TGCACCTGCAGCGACTGGGGGGTTAACTATGCT. This codes for CTCSDWGVNYA. The full CDR3 protein is CTCSDWGVNYAEQFF.

Details on this clone: With a much larger clone just one base away, this may be a read error. Genes and germline come from the mouse. Read coverage stops 4 residues before the CDR3 terminus; the germline J gene supplies the remainder. The chain combines TRBV13-1 with TRBJ2-5; 9 nucleotides align to TRBD2. Trimming removed 5 bases from V and 3 bases from J; junction bases left unmatched: 4. CDR1 is NSHNY and CDR2 is SYGAGN in the germline V gene. CDR3 length: 14 amino acids. The sequenced CDR3 bases are TGTGCCAGCAGCCGGGACTGGGAGCAAGAC. As protein: CASSRDWEQD. The whole CDR3 region reads CASSRDWEQDTQYF.

With regard to this clone: Any gene name here is a mouse gene name. Sequencing ends 4 residues short of the CDR3 end; the germline J gene provides the rest. The chain carries TRBV1 and TRBJ1-2; tentative D call: TRBD1 (6 bases). Germline-derived CDR1 and CDR2 are NSQYPW and LRSPGD (reference sequence). The CDR3 is 13 residues long. CDR3 loop: CTCSATGWSDYTF. The CDR3 DNA, read in part, is TGCACCTGCAGTGCAACAGGGTGGTCC.

This clone was counted between two and nine times. Mouse germline and gene names are used. The read gets to within 4 residues of the CDR3 end, and the germline J gene fills in the rest. This chain connects TRBV13-3 to TRBJ2-7; perhaps TRBD1 as D (6 bases). This CDR3 spans 13 amino acids. CDR1 NNHDY and CDR2 SYVADS come from the germline V gene. The CDR3 is CASSDDRDYEQYF. The sequenced part of the CDR3 DNA is TGTGCCAGCAGTGATGACAGGGATTAT.

There are a few counts of this clone. Germline and genes: mouse. The DNA ends 4 residues before the CDR3 does, and the rest of the CDR3 is filled in from the germline J gene. The chain links TRBV5 to TRBJ1-2; tentative D call: TRBD1 (6 bases). The CDR3 has 13 amino acids. Germline CDR1 reads LGHNA; CDR2 reads YNLKQL (reference sequence). The chain's CDR3 is CASSGTPGSDYTF. The part of the CDR3 DNA that was read is TGTGCCAGCAGTGGGACACCGGGGTCC.

This clone was seen a handful of times. These gene names are mouse names. The read terminates 4 residues ahead of where the CDR3 ends, so the germline J gene completes it. The chain carries TRBV1 and TRBJ1-2; 11 nucleotides agree with TRBD1. The junction had 6 bases not matched to a gene; V was cut back by 4 bases and J by 2 bases. CDR3 length equals 16 residues. CDR1 is NSQYPW and CDR2 is LRSPGD in the germline V gene (reference sequence). The CDR3: CTCSGTGGRGNSDYTF. Partial CDR3 DNA: TGCACCTGCAGTGGGACAGGGGGCCGCGGGAACTCC.

This clone showed up just a few times. The genes and germline here are from mouse. The DNA ends 4 residues before the CDR3 does, and the rest of the CDR3 is filled in from the germline J gene. The rearrangement uses TRBV19 and TRBJ2-2, with a tentative D call TRBD1 (5 bases). From germline, CDR1 is FNHDT and CDR2 SITEND (reference sequence). The CDR3 contains 15 residues. Deletions cut 0 bases from V and 1 base from J, with 7 bases between. Here the CDR3 reads CASSIVGENTGQLYF. CDR3 DNA, as far as it was read: TGTGCCAGCAGTATAGTAGGGGAAAACACCGGG.